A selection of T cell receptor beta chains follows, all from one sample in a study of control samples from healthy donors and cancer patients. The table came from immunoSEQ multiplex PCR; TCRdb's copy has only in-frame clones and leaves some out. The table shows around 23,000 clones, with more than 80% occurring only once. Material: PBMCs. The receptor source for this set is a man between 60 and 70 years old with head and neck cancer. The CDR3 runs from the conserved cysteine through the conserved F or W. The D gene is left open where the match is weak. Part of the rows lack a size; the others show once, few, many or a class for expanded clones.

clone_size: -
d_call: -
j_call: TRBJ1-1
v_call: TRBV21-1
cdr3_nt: TGTGCCAGCAGCAAAGGACAGGGGCCCTTCCCGAACACTGAAGCTTTCTTT
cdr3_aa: CASSKGQGPFPNTEAFF

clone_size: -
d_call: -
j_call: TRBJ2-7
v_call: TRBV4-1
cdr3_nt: TGCGCCAGCAGCAGCACAGTGTTAACCTACGAGCAGTACTTC
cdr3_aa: CASSSTVLTYEQYF

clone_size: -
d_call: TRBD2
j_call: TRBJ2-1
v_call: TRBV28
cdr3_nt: TGTGCCAGCAGTTTCGGCGGGAGGGCCTTGGATGAGCAGTTCTTC
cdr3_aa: CASSFGGRALDEQFF

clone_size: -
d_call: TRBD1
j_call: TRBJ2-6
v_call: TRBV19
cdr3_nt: TGTGCCAGCAGGGGGCTCGGGGCCAACGTCCTGACTTTC
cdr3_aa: CASRGLGANVLTF

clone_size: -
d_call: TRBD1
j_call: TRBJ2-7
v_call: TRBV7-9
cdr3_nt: TGTGCCAGCAGCCGGGACAGCCTTTACGAGCAGTACTTC
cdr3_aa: CASSRDSLYEQYF

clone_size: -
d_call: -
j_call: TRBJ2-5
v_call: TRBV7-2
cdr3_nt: TGTGCCAGCAGCTTGGGAATAAGCGAGACCCAGTACTTC
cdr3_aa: CASSLGISETQYF

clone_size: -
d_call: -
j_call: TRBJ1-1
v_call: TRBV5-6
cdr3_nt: TGTGCCAGCCTCCCCCACTTCCGGGACGGATCCCCGAACACTGAAGCTTTCTTT
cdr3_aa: CASLPHFRDGSPNTEAFF

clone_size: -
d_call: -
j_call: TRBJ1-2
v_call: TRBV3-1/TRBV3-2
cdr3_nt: TGTGCCAGCAGCCAAGCCCCAGGGGAGCACTATGGCTACACCTTC
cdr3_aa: CASSQAPGEHYGYTF

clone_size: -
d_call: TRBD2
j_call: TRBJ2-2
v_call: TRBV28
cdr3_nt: TGTGCCAGCAGTCGATTAGCGGGGTCGAACACCGGGGAGCTGTTTTTT
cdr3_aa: CASSRLAGSNTGELFF

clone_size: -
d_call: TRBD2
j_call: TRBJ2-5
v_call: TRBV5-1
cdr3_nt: TGCGCCAGCAGCCCTACGGGGGGGGAGACCCAGTACTTC
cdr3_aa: CASSPTGGETQYF

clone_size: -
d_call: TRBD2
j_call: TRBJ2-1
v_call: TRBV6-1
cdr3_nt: TGTGCCAGCAGTGAGCCCGGGACTATAGTCAATGAGCAGTTCTTC
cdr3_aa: CASSEPGTIVNEQFF

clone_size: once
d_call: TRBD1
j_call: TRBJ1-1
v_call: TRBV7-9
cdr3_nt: TGTGCCAGCAGCCCCCAGGGGGCTGAATCTGAAGCTTTCTTT
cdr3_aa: CASSPQGAESEAFF

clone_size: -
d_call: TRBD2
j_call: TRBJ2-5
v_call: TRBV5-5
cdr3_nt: TGTGCCAGCAGCTTAGGACTAGCGGGTTTGGTTGAGACCCAGTACTTC
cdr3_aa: CASSLGLAGLVETQYF

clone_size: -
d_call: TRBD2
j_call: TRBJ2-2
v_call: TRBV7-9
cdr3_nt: TGTGCCAGCAGCCCGGGACTAGCGGGAGGGTCTACCGGGGAGCTGTTTTTT
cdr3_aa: CASSPGLAGGSTGELFF

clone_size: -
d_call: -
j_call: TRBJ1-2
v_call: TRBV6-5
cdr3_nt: TGTGCCAGCGCCGACGGAATCACTAACTATGGCTACACCTTC
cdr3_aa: CASADGITNYGYTF

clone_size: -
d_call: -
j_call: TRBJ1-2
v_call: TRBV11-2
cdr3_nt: TGTGCCAGCAGCTTAGATTACGGGGGAGGCTATGGCTACACCTTC
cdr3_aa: CASSLDYGGGYGYTF

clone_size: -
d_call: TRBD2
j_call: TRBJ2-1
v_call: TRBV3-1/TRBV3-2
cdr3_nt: TGTGCCAGCAGCCAAGATGCCCTAGCGGGAGATGAGCAGTTCTTC
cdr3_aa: CASSQDALAGDEQFF

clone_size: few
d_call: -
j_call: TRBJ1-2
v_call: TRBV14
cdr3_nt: TGTGCCAGCAGCCCCTCGGGAGCCAGCCGCAAGAGGTTTAACTATGGCTACACCTTC
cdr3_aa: CASSPSGASRKRFNYGYTF

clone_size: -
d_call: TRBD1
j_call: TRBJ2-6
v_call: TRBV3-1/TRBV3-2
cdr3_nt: TGTGCCAGCAGCCTATTTCTAGGGGACAGACCCTCTGGGGCCAACGTCCTGACTTTC
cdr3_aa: CASSLFLGDRPSGANVLTF

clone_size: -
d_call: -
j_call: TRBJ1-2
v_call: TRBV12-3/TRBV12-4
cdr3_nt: TGTGCCAGCAGTTTGAAGGGGAACTATGGCTACACCTTC
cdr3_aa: CASSLKGNYGYTF

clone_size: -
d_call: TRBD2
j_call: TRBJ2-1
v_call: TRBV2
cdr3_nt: TGTGCCAGCAGTGATTTTACGGGACTAGCGGGAGGGAGCTCCTACAATGAGCAGTTCTTC
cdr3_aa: CASSDFTGLAGGSSYNEQFF

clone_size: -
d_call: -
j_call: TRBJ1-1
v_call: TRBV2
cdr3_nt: TGTGCCACACAGGGTGGCGACACTGAAGCTTTCTTT
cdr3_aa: CATQGGDTEAFF